This TCR beta chain derives from a study of cytomegalovirus exposure and HLA in healthy donors. The study, taken as a whole, reports: In a later analysis, parvovirus B19, influenza, CMV and Epstein-Barr virus appeared linked to several top co-occurrence clusters. There were 150 or so TCR beta chains listed as cytomegalovirus-associated.

It was healthy bone marrow donors who served as donors. A multiplex PCR was run with 60 Vbeta primers and 13 Jbeta primers. Repertoires were generated with immunoSEQ multiplex PCR, while TCRdb's copy carries only in-frame clones and drops some. Recorded for this sample: fewer than 45,000 clones. Notes on this clone: Its antigen is still unknown.

Sample: PBMCs. The sequence derives from a woman aged 25 to 39 in good health and CMV-seronegative.

CDR3 DNA sequence: TGTGCCAGTGCGGACAGGGGAAGCAATCAGCCCCAGCATTTT. Its translation: CASADRGSNQPQHF. The chain employs TRBV19 and TRBJ1-5; TRBD1 agrees at 9 bases. Germline CDR1 and CDR2: LNHDA and SQIVND (reference sequence). This CDR3 comprises 14 residues. Trimming at V came to 8 bases and at J to 1 base, leaving 3 bases not matched to a gene.